The present T cell receptor (beta chain) was sequenced within a study of T cells in localized non-small cell lung cancer. Germline values: CDR1 GTSNPN, CDR2 SVGIG (reference sequence). The junction had 5 bases not matched to a gene; V was cut back by 0 bases and J by 11 bases. The length of the CDR3 is 12 residues. Clones were read by immunoSEQ multiplex PCR, and TCRdb kept only the in-frame ones, dropping some. This sample has more than 45,000 clones; roughly 80% occur once, and the top ten carry around 16%. This clone was seen once. The same CDR3 can be traced to other DNA sequences in this sample. This clonotype was obtained from a man aged 35-69 years with stage I squamous cell lung carcinoma. This sequence joins TRBV30 and TRBJ1-1; TRBD1 aligns across 8 bases. This specimen consisted of peripheral blood, obtained before any cancer treatment. In nucleotides, the CDR3 is TGTGCCTGGAGTGTAGCGACAGGGGCGGCTTTCTTT. Protein: CAWSVATGAAFF. Variable domain in full (rest from reference TRBV30 and TRBJ1-1): SQTIHQWPATLVQPVGSPLSLECTVEGTSNPNLYWYRQAAGRGLQLLFYSVGIGQISSEVPQNLSASRPQDRQFILSSKKLLLSDSGFYLCAWSVATGAAFFGQGTRLTVV.